Below are 23 T cell receptor beta chains sequenced from a single sample in a study of blood T cell repertoires in COVID-19. The table came from immunoSEQ multiplex PCR; TCRdb's copy has only in-frame clones and leaves some out. This table holds about 210,000 clones, about 87% found once. Input material: peripheral blood. Receptor source: a man between 65 and 85 years old with acute or convalescent COVID-19.

The V gene is TRBV5-5, the J gene TRBJ2-1; 9 bases match TRBD2. Germline CDR1 and CDR2: SGHKS and YYEKEE (reference sequence). After removal of 7 bases from V and 3 bases from J, the junction contained 8 bases not matched to a gene. The CDR3 has 15 residues. The CDR3 is CASGALAGNYNEQFF. The DNA for the CDR3 is TGTGCCAGCGGCGCACTAGCGGGCAACTACAATGAGCAGTTCTTC.

The chain recombines TRBV28 with TRBJ2-5; weak D call: TRBD2 (6 bases). The V gene's germline CDR1 is MDHEN and CDR2 SYDVKM. The CDR3 runs 19 residues. V lost 1 base, J lost 2 bases, and 23 bases lay in between. CDR3 sequence: CASSLSAGYLGFSQETQYF. The DNA for the CDR3 is TGTGCCAGCAGTTTATCCGCGGGATATCTTGGGTTTTCGCAAGAGACCCAGTACTTC. The full variable domain, in which reference TRBV28 and TRBJ2-5 provide the parts outside the CDR3, is DVKVTQSSRYLVKRTGEKVFLECVQDMDHENMFWYRQDPGLGLRLIYFSYDVKMKEKGDIPEGYSVSREKKERFSLILESASTNQTSMYLCASSLSAGYLGFSQETQYFGPGTRLLVL.

This sequence joins TRBV10-3 and TRBJ1-6; 7 bases are a match to TRBD1. CDR3 length: 18 amino acids. V lost 2 bases, J lost 0 bases, and 7 bases stayed unmatched. Per germline, CDR1 ENHRY and CDR2 SYGVKD. Here the CDR3 reads CAISERDSHGSYNSPLHF. The CDR3 DNA reads TGTGCCATCAGTGAGAGGGACAGCCATGGCTCCTATAATTCACCCCTCCACTTT.

This clone has only a few counts. The genes are TRBV6-2 or TRBV6-3 and TRBJ2-1; weak D call: TRBD2 (6 bases). The CDR3 contains 16 residues. V gave up 0 bases and J gave up 10 bases, with 19 bases separating them. Germline V gives CDR1 MNHEY, CDR2 SVGEGT. The CDR3 bases are TGTGCCAGCAGTTACTCAGAACGGGACGGGGCGGGGGAGCAGTTCTTC. Its protein is CASSYSERDGAGEQFF.

The genes are TRBV7-2 and TRBJ1-3; D ambiguous. V dropped 5 bases and J dropped 0 bases, with 11 bases sitting between them. The CDR3 has 15 residues. Germline CDR1 is SGHTA and CDR2 is FQGNSA. CDR3 in amino acids: CASSLRGTSGNTIYF. The DNA of the CDR3 is TGTGCCAGCAGCCTACGGGGTACCTCTGGAAACACCATATATTTT. The entire variable domain, with the rest obtained from reference TRBV7-2 and TRBJ1-3, is as follows: GAGVSQSPSNKVTEKGKDVELRCDPISGHTALYWYRQSLGQGLEFLIYFQGNSAPDKSGLPSDRFSAERTGGSVSTLTIQRTQQEDSAVYLCASSLRGTSGNTIYFGEGSWLTVV.

The gene calls are TRBV7-9 and TRBJ2-3; TRBD2 matches at 12 bases. Germline values: CDR1 SEHNR, CDR2 FQNEAQ (reference sequence). Trimming at V came to 1 base and at J to 6 bases, leaving 8 bases not matched to a gene. CDR3 size: 17 residues. The CDR3 DNA sequence: TGTGCCAGCAGCTTAGGTAGACTAGCGGGAGTCGCGGATACGCAGTATTTT. This sequence encodes CASSLGRLAGVADTQYF.

This chain uses TRBV28 with TRBJ2-2, with D possibly TRBD1 on 5 matching bases. V shed 0 bases and J shed 5 bases, with 10 bases lying between them. The CDR3 is made up of 15 amino acids. Per germline, CDR1 MDHEN and CDR2 SYDVKM. The DNA of the CDR3 is TGTGCCAGCAGTTTATGGCAGGGTGGTACCGGGGAGCTGTTTTTT. This codes for CASSLWQGGTGELFF.

The chain combines TRBV27 with TRBJ2-1; unclear D gene. CDR1 and CDR2 (germline): MNHEY, SMNVEV (reference sequence). This CDR3 region has 13 residues. Trimming removed 2 bases from V and 7 bases from J, with 9 bases in between. DNA for the CDR3: TGTGCCAGCAGTTTAGAGGAACGGAATGAGCAGTTCTTC. It yields the protein CASSLEERNEQFF.

V usage is TRBV5-5 and J usage is TRBJ2-6; 9 bases line up with TRBD1. The trim removed 3 bases at V and 0 bases at J, leaving 4 bases unmatched. The germline gives CDR1 SGHKS, CDR2 YYEKEE (reference sequence). CDR3 length: 17 residues. CDR3 bases: TGTGCCAGCAGCTCCGGGACAGGGTACTCTGGGGCCAACGTCCTGACTTTC. It encodes CASSSGTGYSGANVLTF. Combining the CDR3 with reference TRBV5-5 and TRBJ2-6 gives the whole variable domain DAGVTQSPTHLIKTRGQQVTLRCSPISGHKSVSWYQQVLGQGPQFIFQYYEKEERGRGNFPDRFSARQFPNYSSELNVNALLLGDSALYLCASSSGTGYSGANVLTFGAGSRLTVL.

A few counts support this clone. The chain couples TRBV9 to TRBJ2-1; perhaps TRBD2 as D (6 bases). V lost 0 bases to trimming and J lost 4 bases, with 11 bases between them. Germline assignment: CDR1 SGDLS and CDR2 YYNGEE. The CDR3 is 15 amino acids. CDR3 sequence: CASSVDSGPYNEQFF. CDR3 coding DNA: TGTGCCAGCAGCGTAGATAGCGGTCCTTACAATGAGCAGTTCTTC.

The rearrangement links TRBV7-3 to TRBJ2-2; 7 bases are a match to TRBD2. Germline CDR1 SGHTA, CDR2 FQGTGA. J lost 1 base, V lost 5 bases, and 4 bases had no gene match. CDR3 size: 15 residues. The CDR3 nucleotides read TGTGCCAGCAGCCAAACTAGCGAGAACACCGGGGAGCTGTTTTTT. This sequence encodes CASSQTSENTGELFF.

The CDR3 region is CASNPLGGRRGYTF. CDR3 in DNA: TGTGCCAGCAATCCTTTGGGGGGTCGTCGAGGCTACACCTTC. The genes are TRBV7-9 and TRBJ1-2; D is possibly TRBD1 (5 bases). CDR3 size: 14 residues. Between the trimmed V and J ends, which lost 7 bases and 8 bases, there was a span of 20 bases. CDR1 and CDR2 (germline): SEHNR, FQNEAQ (reference sequence).

V and J are TRBV6-2 or TRBV6-3 and TRBJ2-7; a possible D gene is TRBD1 (6 bases). The CDR3 totals 14 residues. The germline V gene encodes CDR1 MNHEY and CDR2 SVGEGT. Between the trimmed V and J ends, which lost 2 bases and 2 bases, there was a span of 10 bases. The CDR3 sequence is CASSYLSGAYEQYF. CDR3 nucleotides: TGTGCCAGCAGTTACCTATCAGGGGCCTACGAGCAGTACTTC.

The J gene is TRBJ1-1, the V gene TRBV18; weak D call: TRBD1 (5 bases). The V end was cut by 3 bases, the J end by 4 bases, with 12 bases between. Germline loops: CDR1 KGHSH, CDR2 LQKENI. CDR3 length equals 14 residues. CDR3 protein: CASSPRGLSTEAFF. CDR3 DNA: TGTGCCAGCTCACCTCGGGGGTTAAGCACTGAAGCTTTCTTT.

This sequence joins TRBV19 and TRBJ2-1; TRBD1 might be the D (6 bases). Germline V CDR1 and CDR2: LNHDA, SQIVND (reference sequence). The ends were cut back, 7 bases at V and 3 bases at J, with 16 bases in the middle. There are 15 residues in the CDR3. The CDR3: CASMGYDRNYNEQFF. Here the CDR3 DNA reads TGTGCCAGTATGGGCTACGACAGGAACTACAATGAGCAGTTCTTC.

The chain employs TRBV19 and TRBJ2-1, with a possible D match to TRBD1 (6 bases). The CDR3 is 16 residues long. V was pared by 3 bases and J by 2 bases, with 14 bases between. Germline V lookup: CDR1 LNHDA, CDR2 SQIVND (reference sequence). The DNA for the CDR3 is TGTGCCAGTAGTATCAGCGGCAGGGGTCCCTACAATGAGCAGTTCTTC. Its translation: CASSISGRGPYNEQFF.

The chain carries TRBV27 and TRBJ2-1; 7 nucleotides line up with TRBD1. Germline-derived CDR1 and CDR2 are MNHEY and SMNVEV (reference sequence). Trimming at V came to 8 bases and at J to 0 bases, leaving 13 bases not matched to a gene. This CDR3 has 17 amino acids. CDR3 loop: CASFQGPGQSSYNEQFF. The DNA of the CDR3 is TGTGCCAGCTTCCAAGGCCCGGGACAGAGCTCCTACAATGAGCAGTTCTTC.

The V call is TRBV18, the J call TRBJ1-1, with D perhaps TRBD1 (5 bases). The germline V gene has CDR1 KGHSH and CDR2 LQKENI. This CDR3 comprises 18 residues. Trimming pared 1 base from V and 5 bases from J, leaving 23 bases between. The CDR3 DNA follows: TGTGCCAGCTCACCACAAGGATTGGGGGGAGGTCGACGAACTGAAGCTTTCTTT. Translating gives CASSPQGLGGGRRTEAFF.

V usage is TRBV7-9 and J usage is TRBJ1-2, with TRBD1 matching over 7 bases. The CDR3 is 12 amino acids. V lost 5 bases, J lost 11 bases, and 8 bases stayed unmatched. The germline V gene encodes CDR1 SEHNR and CDR2 FQNEAQ (reference sequence). CDR3 in DNA: TGTGCCAGCAGCCCCCAGGGACAGATGTACACCTTC. This gives the protein CASSPQGQMYTF.

The J gene is TRBJ2-5, the V gene TRBV28, with 7 bases that match TRBD2. The CDR3 length is 14 residues. Trimming at V came to 5 bases and at J to 0 bases, leaving 3 bases not matched to a gene. CDR1 and CDR2 from the germline V gene are MDHEN and SYDVKM. The CDR3 reads CASSELANQETQYF. For the CDR3, the DNA is TGTGCCAGCAGTGAACTAGCGAACCAAGAGACCCAGTACTTC.

The chain combines TRBV29-1 with TRBJ2-7; TRBD1 agrees at 9 bases. The trim removed 4 bases at V and 2 bases at J, leaving 9 bases unmatched. In germline, CDR1 is SQVTM, CDR2 ANQGSEA. This CDR3 comprises 15 residues. The CDR3 DNA reads as TGCAGCGTTGTTCGCGTAGGGACAGGGACCTACGAGCAGTACTTC. Encoded protein: CSVVRVGTGTYEQYF.

The chain joins TRBV5-1 to TRBJ2-2; 9 bases agree with TRBD1. Losses at the gene ends were 6 bases for V and 4 bases for J; bases not matched to a gene: 4. CDR1 and CDR2 from the germline V gene are SGHRS and YFSETQ. This CDR3 is 14 amino acids long. Here the CDR3 reads CASTGQGGTGELFF. The CDR3 nucleotides are TGCGCCAGCACGGGACAGGGAGGCACCGGGGAGCTGTTTTTT.

J is TRBJ2-5 and V is TRBV11-2; 8 bases match TRBD1. V lost 4 bases, J lost 1 base, and 8 bases stayed unmatched. Germline-derived CDR1 and CDR2 are SGHAT and FQNNGV. The CDR3 has 16 amino acids. This CDR3 reads CASSSRTGTLQETQYF. The CDR3 DNA sequence: TGTGCCAGCAGCTCCCGGACAGGGACCCTCCAAGAGACCCAGTACTTC.